Listed below are T cell receptor beta chains from one sample, sequenced in a study of circulating CD8 cells and anti-PD-1 response in melanoma. One entry per CDR3 protein, called by TCRdb with MiXCR from the reads. The top ten clones hold roughly an eighth of a sample with under 1,500 distinct CDR3 sequences, more than 9% of them seen once. The sequences come from CD8+ T cells from PBMCs, collected at baseline or after one month of anti-PD-1 therapy (not recorded which). These receptor sequences come from a human donor with melanoma. The CDR3 runs from the conserved cysteine through the conserved F or W. A D gene is named only where the DNA matches it firmly. Size tells how often a clone was seen (once, few, many) or the class of an expanded clone, and some rows leave it out.

v_call	j_call	d_call	clone_size	cdr3_aa	cdr3_nt
TRBV5-5	TRBJ1-1	TRBD1	medium-sized	CASSPAPDRGRRTEAFF	TGTGCCAGCAGCCCAGCCCCGGACAGGGGGCGTAGGACTGAAGCTTTCTTT
TRBV19	TRBJ1-5	.	.	CASGPMGLGQPQHF	TGTGCCAGTGGCCCCATGGGGCTAGGTCAGCCCCAGCATTTT
TRBV27	TRBJ2-1	.	medium-sized	CASSLSPGVTYNEQFF	TGTGCCAGCAGTTTATCGCCGGGGGTAACCTACAATGAGCAGTTCTTC
TRBV10-3	TRBJ2-7	TRBD1	few	CAISGPGQGVYEQYF	TGTGCCATCAGTGGACCGGGACAGGGGGTATACGAGCAGTACTTC
TRBV7-2	TRBJ1-6	.	medium-sized	CASSLSVIYNSPLHF	TGTGCCAGCAGCTTAAGTGTCATATATAATTCACCCCTCCACTTT
TRBV5-4	TRBJ2-5	.	few	CASSFMAGGGETQYF	TGTGCCAGCAGCTTTATGGCAGGGGGAGGAGAGACCCAGTACTTC
TRBV9	TRBJ2-2	TRBD2	.	CASSVGLAANTGELFF	TGTGCCAGCAGCGTCGGACTAGCGGCGAACACCGGGGAGCTGTTTTTT
TRBV27	TRBJ2-7	.	medium-sized	CASTPGGYAGEQYF	TGTGCCAGCACCCCGGGCGGCTACGCGGGCGAGCAGTACTTC
TRBV15	TRBJ1-5	.	.	CATSRGEGRSNQPQHF	TGTGCCACCAGCAGAGGGGAAGGACGGTCAAATCAGCCCCAGCATTTT
TRBV20-1	TRBJ1-6	.	medium-sized	CSARDEGTPLHF	TGCAGTGCTAGAGATGAGGGGACACCCCTCCACTTT
TRBV12-3/TRBV12-4	TRBJ2-2	.	large	CASSTFRAIQNTGELFF	TGTGCCAGCAGTACATTCCGGGCCATACAAAACACCGGGGAGCTGTTTTTT
TRBV6-1	TRBJ2-2	.	.	CASSEVGWTSGELFF	TGTGCCAGCAGTGAAGTTGGGTGGACATCCGGGGAGCTGTTTTTT
TRBV29-1	TRBJ2-6	.	.	CSVEWTEFSGANVLTF	TGCAGCGTTGAATGGACGGAATTCTCTGGGGCCAACGTCCTGACTTTC
TRBV19	TRBJ2-3	.	hyperexpanded	CASSIRPYTQYF	TGTGCCAGTAGTATTCGGCCCTATACGCAGTATTTT
TRBV27	TRBJ2-7	TRBD2	large	CASRLAGGPYEQYF	TGTGCCAGCAGACTAGCGGGGGGGCCCTACGAGCAGTACTTC
TRBV9	TRBJ1-1	.	.	CASSPNPSGTEAFF	TGTGCCAGCAGCCCCAATCCGTCGGGTACTGAAGCTTTCTTT
TRBV11-2	TRBJ2-5	.	medium-sized	CASSPILEETQYF	TGTGCCAGCAGCCCGATCCTAGAAGAGACCCAGTACTTC
TRBV27	TRBJ1-5	.	medium-sized	CASSQWAGMSNQPQHF	TGTGCCAGCAGCCAATGGGCAGGGATGAGCAATCAGCCCCAGCATTTT
TRBV12-3/TRBV12-4	TRBJ2-4	.	medium-sized	CASSGQKNIQYF	TGTGCCAGCAGTGGGCAGAAAAACATTCAGTACTTC
TRBV6-5	TRBJ2-1	.	medium-sized	CASSTRRAGEQFF	TGTGCCAGCAGTACCCGCCGAGCGGGTGAGCAGTTCTTC
TRBV27	TRBJ1-1	.	medium-sized	CASSLGTAVEAFF	TGTGCCAGCAGTTTGGGGACGGCCGTTGAAGCTTTCTTT
TRBV5-5	TRBJ2-7	TRBD1	large	CASSGTDYEQYF	TGTGCCAGCAGTGGGACAGACTACGAGCAGTACTTC
TRBV27	TRBJ1-6	TRBD1	medium-sized	CASSSGTGTDYNSPLHF	TGTGCCAGCAGTTCCGGGACCGGGACAGATTATAATTCACCCCTCCACTTT
TRBV19	TRBJ2-7	.	.	CASSSWLGYEQYF	TGTGCCAGTAGTTCTTGGTTGGGCTACGAGCAGTACTTC
TRBV18	TRBJ1-4	.	medium-sized	CASSPREGGSTNEKLFF	TGTGCCAGCTCCCCCCGGGAGGGGGGGTCGACTAATGAAAAACTGTTTTTT
TRBV27	TRBJ1-2	.	.	CASSLSGSRGYTF	TGTGCCAGCAGTTTATCGGGCAGCAGGGGCTACACCTTC
TRBV2	TRBJ1-2	TRBD1	large	CASREGQEPNYGYTF	TGTGCCAGCAGGGAAGGACAGGAACCTAACTATGGCTACACCTTC
TRBV10-3	TRBJ2-4	TRBD1	large	CAISEQLGGDIQYF	TGTGCCATCAGTGAGCAGCTAGGGGGCGACATTCAGTACTTC
TRBV28	TRBJ2-1	.	few	CASSLGATGNEQFF	TGTGCCAGCAGTTTAGGAGCCACAGGGAATGAGCAGTTCTTC
TRBV9	TRBJ2-1	TRBD1	medium-sized	CASGLRDSVPNEQFF	TGTGCCAGCGGCCTCCGGGACAGCGTCCCCAATGAGCAGTTCTTC
TRBV5-4	TRBJ2-3	.	medium-sized	CASRIRGQEDTQYF	TGTGCCAGCAGAATCAGAGGGCAGGAGGATACGCAGTATTTT
TRBV20-1	TRBJ2-1	TRBD2	large	CSARDYGDEQFF	TGCAGTGCCAGGGACTATGGCGATGAGCAGTTCTTC
TRBV4-2	TRBJ2-3	.	few	CASSQEVGGGTDTQYF	TGTGCCAGCAGCCAAGAGGTTGGTGGGGGCACAGATACGCAGTATTTT
TRBV6-4	TRBJ2-1	.	few	CASSELPYNEQFF	TGTGCCAGCAGTGAGCTTCCTTACAATGAGCAGTTCTTC
TRBV19	TRBJ2-1	.	large	CASSITEDNEQFF	TGTGCCAGTAGTATTACGGAGGACAATGAGCAGTTCTTC
TRBV20-1	TRBJ2-3	TRBD1	medium-sized	CSAADRAEADTQYF	TGCAGTGCTGCGGACAGGGCCGAAGCAGATACGCAGTATTTT